The clone carrying this T cell receptor beta chain showed up just once. Its antigen is unknown. CD4+CD25+CD127- Tregs, CD4+CD25- non-Tregs, CD4 and CD8 cells were sorted. The method was immunoSEQ multiplex PCR; TCRdb's version includes in-frame clones alone and lacks a portion of them. Seen here are about 240,000 clones, around 81% observed once, and the top ten hold around 0.61%. The entry originates in a study of Tregs in tolerant kidney transplant recipients. Study-wide results and caveats: The most relevant donor-specific Treg TCRbeta repertoire apparently came from expansion with activated donor B cells.

The CDR3 spans 11 residues. V dropped 2 bases and J dropped 3 bases, with 1 base sitting between them. Per the germline V gene, CDR1 is KGHSH and CDR2 is LQKENI. V gene TRBV18 combines with J gene TRBJ1-2; D gene uncertain. This clonotype originated in a human donor in good health. The sequenced material came from CD4+ T cells from blood. CDR3 sequence: CASSPDYGYTF. As DNA, the CDR3 is TGTGCCAGCTCACCAGACTATGGCTACACCTTC. The complete variable domain, with remaining parts taken from reference TRBV18 and TRBJ1-2, reads NAGVMQNPRHLVRRRGQEARLRCSPMKGHSHVYWYRQLPEEGLKFMVYLQKENIIDESGMPKERFSAEFPKEGPSILRIQQVVRGDSAAYFCASSPDYGYTFGSGTRLTVV.